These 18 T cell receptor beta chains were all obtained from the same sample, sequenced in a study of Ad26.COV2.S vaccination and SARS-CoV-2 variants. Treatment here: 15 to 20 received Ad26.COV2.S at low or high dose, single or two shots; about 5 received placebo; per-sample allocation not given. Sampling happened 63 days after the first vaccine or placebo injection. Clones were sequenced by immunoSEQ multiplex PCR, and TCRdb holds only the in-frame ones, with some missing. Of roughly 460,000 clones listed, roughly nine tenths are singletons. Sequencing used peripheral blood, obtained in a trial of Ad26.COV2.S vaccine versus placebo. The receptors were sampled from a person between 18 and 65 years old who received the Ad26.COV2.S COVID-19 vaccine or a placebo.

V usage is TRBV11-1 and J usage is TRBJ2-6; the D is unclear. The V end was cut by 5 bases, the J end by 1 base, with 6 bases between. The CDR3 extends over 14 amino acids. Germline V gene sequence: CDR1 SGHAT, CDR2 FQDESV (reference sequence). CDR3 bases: TGTGCCAGCAGCGCCGGATCTGGGGCCAACGTCCTGACTTTC. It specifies CASSAGSGANVLTF.

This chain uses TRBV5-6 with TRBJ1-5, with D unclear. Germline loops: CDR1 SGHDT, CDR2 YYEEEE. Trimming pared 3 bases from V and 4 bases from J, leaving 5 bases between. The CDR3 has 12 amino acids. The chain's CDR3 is CASSSPNQPQHF. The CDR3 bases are TGTGCCAGCAGCTCCCCGAATCAGCCCCAGCATTTT. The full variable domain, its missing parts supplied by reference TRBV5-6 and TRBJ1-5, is DAGVTQSPTHLIKTRGQQVTLRCSPKSGHDTVSWYQQALGQGPQFIFQYYEEEERQRGNFPDRFSGHQFPNYSSELNVNALLLGDSALYLCASSSPNQPQHFGDGTRLSIL.

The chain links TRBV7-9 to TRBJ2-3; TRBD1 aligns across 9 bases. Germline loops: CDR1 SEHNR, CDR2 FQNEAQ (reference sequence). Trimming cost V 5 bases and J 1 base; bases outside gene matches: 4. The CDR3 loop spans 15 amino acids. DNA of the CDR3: TGTGCCAGCAGCCACACAGGGGGCGGCACAGATACGCAGTATTTT. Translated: CASSHTGGGTDTQYF.

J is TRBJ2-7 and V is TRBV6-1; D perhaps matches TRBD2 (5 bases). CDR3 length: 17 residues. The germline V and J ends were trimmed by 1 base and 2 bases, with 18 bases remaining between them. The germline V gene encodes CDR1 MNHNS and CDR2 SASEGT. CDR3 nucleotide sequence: TGTGCCAGCAGTGAAGTCCGAGGGATCCTCTCCCCCTACGAGCAGTACTTC. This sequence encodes CASSEVRGILSPYEQYF.

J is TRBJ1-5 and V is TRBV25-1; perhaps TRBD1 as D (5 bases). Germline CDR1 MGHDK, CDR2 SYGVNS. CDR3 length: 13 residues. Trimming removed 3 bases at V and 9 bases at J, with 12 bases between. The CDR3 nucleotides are TGTGCCAGCAGTGACGGAACAGGTCTGCCCCAGCATTTT. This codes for CASSDGTGLPQHF.

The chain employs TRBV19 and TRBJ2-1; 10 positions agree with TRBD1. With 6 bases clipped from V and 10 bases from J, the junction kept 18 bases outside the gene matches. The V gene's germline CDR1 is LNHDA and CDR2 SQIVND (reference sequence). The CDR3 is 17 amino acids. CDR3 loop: CASRGAGPGQGRPEQFF. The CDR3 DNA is TGTGCCAGTAGAGGTGCGGGACCGGGACAGGGGCGTCCAGAGCAGTTCTTC.

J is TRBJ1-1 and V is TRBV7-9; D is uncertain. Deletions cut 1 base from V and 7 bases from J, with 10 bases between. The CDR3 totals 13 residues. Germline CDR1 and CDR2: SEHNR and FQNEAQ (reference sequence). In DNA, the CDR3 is TGTGCCAGCAGCTTAGAGGGAGGCGGTGAAGCTTTCTTT. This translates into CASSLEGGGEAFF.

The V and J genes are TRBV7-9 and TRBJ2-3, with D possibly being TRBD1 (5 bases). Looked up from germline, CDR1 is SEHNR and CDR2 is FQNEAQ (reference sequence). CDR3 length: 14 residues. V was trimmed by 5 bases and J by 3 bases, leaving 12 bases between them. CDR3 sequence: CASSPGWETDTQYF. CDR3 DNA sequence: TGTGCCAGCAGCCCAGGGTGGGAAACAGATACGCAGTATTTT.

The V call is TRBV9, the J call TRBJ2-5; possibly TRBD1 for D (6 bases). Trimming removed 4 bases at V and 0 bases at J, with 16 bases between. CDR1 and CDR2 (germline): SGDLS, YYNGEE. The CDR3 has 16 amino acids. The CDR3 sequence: CASSRGQFLYQETQYF. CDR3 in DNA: TGTGCCAGCAGCAGAGGACAGTTCTTGTACCAAGAGACCCAGTACTTC.

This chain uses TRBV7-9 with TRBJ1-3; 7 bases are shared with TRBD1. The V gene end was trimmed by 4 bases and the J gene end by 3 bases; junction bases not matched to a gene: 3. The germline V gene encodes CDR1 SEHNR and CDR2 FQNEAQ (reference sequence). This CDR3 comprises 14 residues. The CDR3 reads CASSYGTVGNTIYF. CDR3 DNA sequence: TGTGCCAGCAGCTATGGGACAGTTGGAAACACCATATATTTT.

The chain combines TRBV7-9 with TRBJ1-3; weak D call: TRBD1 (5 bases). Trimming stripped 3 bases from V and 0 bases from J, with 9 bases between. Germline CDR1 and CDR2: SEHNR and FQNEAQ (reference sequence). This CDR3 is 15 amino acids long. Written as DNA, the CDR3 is TGTGCCAGCAGCTTGGGACCGACCTCTGGAAACACCATATATTTT. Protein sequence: CASSLGPTSGNTIYF.

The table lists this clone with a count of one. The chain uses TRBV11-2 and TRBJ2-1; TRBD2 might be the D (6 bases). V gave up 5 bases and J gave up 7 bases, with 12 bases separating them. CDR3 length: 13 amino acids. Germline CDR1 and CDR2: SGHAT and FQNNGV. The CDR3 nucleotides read TGTGCCAGCAGCCCGGGACTTCCGAATGAGCAGTTCTTC. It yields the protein CASSPGLPNEQFF.

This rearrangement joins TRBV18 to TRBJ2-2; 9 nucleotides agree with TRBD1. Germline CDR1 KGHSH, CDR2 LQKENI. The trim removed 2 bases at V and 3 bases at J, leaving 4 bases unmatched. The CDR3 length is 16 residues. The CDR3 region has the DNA TGTGCCAGCTCACCATCGAGGACAGGGGACACCGGGGAGCTGTTTTTT. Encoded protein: CASSPSRTGDTGELFF.

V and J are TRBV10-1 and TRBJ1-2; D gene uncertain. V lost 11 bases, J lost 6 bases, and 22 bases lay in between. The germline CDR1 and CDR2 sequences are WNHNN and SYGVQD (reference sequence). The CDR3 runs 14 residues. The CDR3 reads CAGGGVGSLNGYTF. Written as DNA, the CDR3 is TGCGCCGGAGGCGGGGTGGGCTCTCTTAATGGCTACACCTTC.

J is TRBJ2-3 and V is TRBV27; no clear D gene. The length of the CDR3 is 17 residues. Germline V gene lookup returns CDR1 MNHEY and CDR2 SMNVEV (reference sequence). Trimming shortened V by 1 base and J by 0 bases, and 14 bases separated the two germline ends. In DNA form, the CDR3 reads TGTGCCAGCAGTTTATTCCAGGTGCCCCCTAGCACAGATACGCAGTATTTT. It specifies CASSLFQVPPSTDTQYF.

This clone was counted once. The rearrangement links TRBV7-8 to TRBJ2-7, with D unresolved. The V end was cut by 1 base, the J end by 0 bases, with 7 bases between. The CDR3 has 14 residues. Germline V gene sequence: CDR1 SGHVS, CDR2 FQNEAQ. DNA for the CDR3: TGTGCCAGCAGCTTAGGAGCGAACTCCTACGAGCAGTACTTC. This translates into CASSLGANSYEQYF.

The CDR3 sequence is CASSQYSGTRTDTQYF. In nucleotides, the CDR3 is TGTGCCAGCAGCCAATATAGCGGGACTCGCACAGATACGCAGTATTTT. V is TRBV4-2 and J is TRBJ2-3; 8 nucleotides align to TRBD2. The CDR3 runs to 16 residues. The V gene's germline CDR1 is LGHNA and CDR2 YNFKEQ. V gave up 2 bases and J gave up 1 base; unmatched junction bases: 5.

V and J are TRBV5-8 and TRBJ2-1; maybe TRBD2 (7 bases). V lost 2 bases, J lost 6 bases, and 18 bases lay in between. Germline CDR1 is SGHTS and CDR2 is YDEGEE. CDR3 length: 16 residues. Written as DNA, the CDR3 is TGTGCCAGCAGCTTTCTCGGGGGGCTTAACACCAATGAGCAGTTCTTC. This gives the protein CASSFLGGLNTNEQFF.